A selection of T cell receptor beta chains follows, all from one sample in a study of blood T cell repertoires in COVID-19. Profiled with immunoSEQ multiplex PCR; TCRdb holds only in-frame clones, not every one. The repertoire holds some 60,000 clones, with 75% to 95% as singletons. Sequencing used peripheral blood. These receptors all stem from a man aged 60 to 75 with acute or convalescent COVID-19. The CDR3 runs from the conserved cysteine through the conserved F or W. The order of the fields is J gene, V gene, D gene, clone size, CDR3 DNA, CDR3 protein. The D gene is left open where the match is weak. Where a row states a size, it is once, few, many or the class of an expanded clone; other rows omit it.

j_call: TRBJ2-1
v_call: TRBV7-3
d_call: -
clone_size: -
cdr3_nt: TGTGCCAGCAGCTTATGGCTAGAAAGCAATGAGCAGTTCTTC
cdr3_aa: CASSLWLESNEQFF

j_call: TRBJ2-1
v_call: TRBV24-1
d_call: TRBD2
clone_size: -
cdr3_nt: TGTGCCACCAGTGACCAGGGACTAGCGGGAGGAGGTGAGCAGTTCTTC
cdr3_aa: CATSDQGLAGGGEQFF

j_call: TRBJ1-5
v_call: TRBV2
d_call: -
clone_size: -
cdr3_nt: TGTGCCAGCAGTGGGGGGAGGGCCGATCAGCCCCAGCATTTT
cdr3_aa: CASSGGRADQPQHF

j_call: TRBJ2-7
v_call: TRBV28
d_call: -
clone_size: once
cdr3_nt: TGTGCCAGCAGTTCCCGGATCTTGGGGGGCTCCTACGAGCAGTACTTC
cdr3_aa: CASSSRILGGSYEQYF

j_call: TRBJ2-7
v_call: TRBV28
d_call: -
clone_size: -
cdr3_nt: TGTGCCAGCAAATTGGGCATATCGGTGGGGCCCCCCTACGAGCAGTACTTC
cdr3_aa: CASKLGISVGPPYEQYF

j_call: TRBJ1-4
v_call: TRBV27
d_call: -
clone_size: -
cdr3_nt: TGTGCCAGCAGTTTTCAGGGTCCGAATGAAAAACTGTTTTTT
cdr3_aa: CASSFQGPNEKLFF

j_call: TRBJ1-1
v_call: TRBV7-2
d_call: TRBD1
clone_size: -
cdr3_nt: TGTGCCAGCAGCCCATCAGGGGGCCAAAGGTACACTGAAGCTTTCTTT
cdr3_aa: CASSPSGGQRYTEAFF

j_call: TRBJ1-5
v_call: TRBV6-5
d_call: -
clone_size: once
cdr3_nt: TGTGCCAGCAGTTCGGACGGGGACAATCAGCCCCAGCATTTT
cdr3_aa: CASSSDGDNQPQHF

j_call: TRBJ2-2
v_call: TRBV30
d_call: TRBD2
clone_size: -
cdr3_nt: TGTGCCTGGAGTGTGGGACTAAGCACCGGGGAGCTGTTTTTT
cdr3_aa: CAWSVGLSTGELFF

j_call: TRBJ1-6
v_call: TRBV28
d_call: TRBD1
clone_size: -
cdr3_nt: TGTGCCAGCAGGAAAGCCGGCCGACAGGGCTCGGATAATTCACCCCTCCACTTT
cdr3_aa: CASRKAGRQGSDNSPLHF

j_call: TRBJ1-2
v_call: TRBV30
d_call: TRBD1
clone_size: -
cdr3_nt: TGTGCCTGGAACCCTGACAGGGGCGAATATGGCTACACCTTC
cdr3_aa: CAWNPDRGEYGYTF

j_call: TRBJ1-2
v_call: TRBV7-9
d_call: TRBD1
clone_size: -
cdr3_nt: TGTGCCAGCAGCTTAGTCGAGACAGGGAACGGCTACACCTTC
cdr3_aa: CASSLVETGNGYTF

j_call: TRBJ1-2
v_call: TRBV27
d_call: -
clone_size: -
cdr3_nt: TGTGCCAGCAGTTTCCACCGCCCCCCTAGGCAGATCTTCGGAGATGGCTACACCTTC
cdr3_aa: CASSFHRPPRQIFGDGYTF

j_call: TRBJ2-7
v_call: TRBV3-1/TRBV3-2
d_call: -
clone_size: -
cdr3_nt: TGTGCCAGCAGCCTAGACGGGGTGGGAGCGAGCGACTACGAGCAGTACTTC
cdr3_aa: CASSLDGVGASDYEQYF

j_call: TRBJ1-2
v_call: TRBV11-1
d_call: TRBD1
clone_size: -
cdr3_nt: TGTGCCAGCAGTTCCGGGACAGCTTCTAACTATGGCTACACCTTC
cdr3_aa: CASSSGTASNYGYTF

j_call: TRBJ2-5
v_call: TRBV19
d_call: -
clone_size: -
cdr3_nt: TGTGCCAGTAGTCCAAGACTGGAAGAGACCCAGTACTTC
cdr3_aa: CASSPRLEETQYF

j_call: TRBJ2-1
v_call: TRBV18
d_call: TRBD2
clone_size: -
cdr3_nt: TGTGCCAGCTCACCTCTTCTAGCGGGAGTAACGAATGAGCAGTTCTTC
cdr3_aa: CASSPLLAGVTNEQFF

j_call: TRBJ2-3
v_call: TRBV6-1
d_call: -
clone_size: once
cdr3_nt: TGTGCCAGCAGTGCAACGTTAGCGCCTCAGAGGGATACGCAGTATTTT
cdr3_aa: CASSATLAPQRDTQYF

j_call: TRBJ2-1
v_call: TRBV5-1
d_call: -
clone_size: few
cdr3_nt: TGCGCCAGCAGCTTGGCAGTCATTTCAGGCTACAATGAGCAGTTCTTC
cdr3_aa: CASSLAVISGYNEQFF

j_call: TRBJ2-2
v_call: TRBV5-1
d_call: -
clone_size: -
cdr3_nt: TGCGCCAGCAGCCAAACTAGCCAGAACACCGGGGAGCTGTTTTTT
cdr3_aa: CASSQTSQNTGELFF

j_call: TRBJ2-7
v_call: TRBV6-2/TRBV6-3
d_call: TRBD1
clone_size: -
cdr3_nt: TGTGCCAGCAGTTACCCCACTCACAGGGGCCCCCCCTACGAGCAGTACTTC
cdr3_aa: CASSYPTHRGPPYEQYF

j_call: TRBJ1-1
v_call: TRBV28
d_call: TRBD1
clone_size: few
cdr3_nt: TGTGCCAGCAGTCCGACAGGGGTGACTGAAGCTTTCTTT
cdr3_aa: CASSPTGVTEAFF

j_call: TRBJ2-2
v_call: TRBV9
d_call: TRBD2
clone_size: -
cdr3_nt: TGTGCCAGCAGCCTAAGGACTAGCGGGAGGACCGGGGAGCTGTTTTTT
cdr3_aa: CASSLRTSGRTGELFF

j_call: TRBJ2-7
v_call: TRBV4-3
d_call: TRBD1
clone_size: once
cdr3_nt: TGCGCCAGCAGCCCCTCGGGACAGGGGTCCTACGAGCAGTACTTC
cdr3_aa: CASSPSGQGSYEQYF

j_call: TRBJ2-3
v_call: TRBV5-4
d_call: TRBD1
clone_size: -
cdr3_nt: TGTGCCAGCAGCTACAGACAGGGATTAGATACGCAGTATTTT
cdr3_aa: CASSYRQGLDTQYF

j_call: TRBJ1-1
v_call: TRBV5-8
d_call: -
clone_size: -
cdr3_nt: TGTGCCAGCAGCTTGCGGGTGAACACTGAAGCTTTCTTT
cdr3_aa: CASSLRVNTEAFF

j_call: TRBJ2-6
v_call: TRBV28
d_call: -
clone_size: -
cdr3_nt: TGTGCCAGCAGTGCTCCAGTAGGTGGGCCTAGGGCCAACGTCCTGACTTTC
cdr3_aa: CASSAPVGGPRANVLTF

j_call: TRBJ1-3
v_call: TRBV4-1
d_call: -
clone_size: -
cdr3_nt: TGCGCCAGCAGCCAAGATGCGAGAGGGGGAAACACCATATATTTT
cdr3_aa: CASSQDARGGNTIYF

j_call: TRBJ2-1
v_call: TRBV27
d_call: -
clone_size: -
cdr3_nt: TGTGCCAGCAGTTTAAGGACAGTCTACAATGAGCAGTTCTTC
cdr3_aa: CASSLRTVYNEQFF

j_call: TRBJ1-2
v_call: TRBV6-5
d_call: -
clone_size: -
cdr3_nt: TGTGCCAGCAGAGACACAGGGTATGGATATGGCTACACCTTC
cdr3_aa: CASRDTGYGYGYTF

j_call: TRBJ1-5
v_call: TRBV5-8
d_call: -
clone_size: -
cdr3_nt: TGTGCCAGCAGCTTGGCCCCCTCCTATAGCAATCAGCCCCAGCATTTT
cdr3_aa: CASSLAPSYSNQPQHF

j_call: TRBJ1-1
v_call: TRBV5-6
d_call: TRBD1
clone_size: -
cdr3_nt: TGTGCCAGCAGCCCACAGGGGGCGGACACTGAAGCTTTCTTT
cdr3_aa: CASSPQGADTEAFF

j_call: TRBJ2-5
v_call: TRBV11-3
d_call: -
clone_size: once
cdr3_nt: TGTGCCAGCAGCTTCATTCAGGGCCAAGAGACCCAGTACTTC
cdr3_aa: CASSFIQGQETQYF

j_call: TRBJ2-3
v_call: TRBV29-1
d_call: -
clone_size: -
cdr3_nt: TGCAGCGTTATGGCTAGCGCCACAGATACGCAGTATTTT
cdr3_aa: CSVMASATDTQYF

j_call: TRBJ1-2
v_call: TRBV2
d_call: TRBD1
clone_size: -
cdr3_nt: TGTGCCAGCAGCCCGGACAGGGAGTACGGCTACACCTTC
cdr3_aa: CASSPDREYGYTF

j_call: TRBJ2-5
v_call: TRBV28
d_call: TRBD1
clone_size: -
cdr3_nt: TGTGCCAGCACCCCCCGGACAGGGAGGTTCCAAGAGACCCAGTACTTC
cdr3_aa: CASTPRTGRFQETQYF

j_call: TRBJ1-6
v_call: TRBV27
d_call: -
clone_size: -
cdr3_nt: TGTGCCAGCAGTTTTCGGAGTTCACCCCTCCACTTT
cdr3_aa: CASSFRSSPLHF

j_call: TRBJ1-2
v_call: TRBV27
d_call: TRBD1
clone_size: -
cdr3_nt: TGTGCCAGCAGCCCCTGGGGACAGGGGAGTGGCTACACCTTC
cdr3_aa: CASSPWGQGSGYTF

j_call: TRBJ2-3
v_call: TRBV19
d_call: -
clone_size: -
cdr3_nt: TGCGCCTCGAGTTGGCGGGTCACAGATACGCAGTATTTT
cdr3_aa: CASSWRVTDTQYF

j_call: TRBJ1-2
v_call: TRBV28
d_call: TRBD1
clone_size: once
cdr3_nt: TGTGCCAGCAGTTTAGGGGACAGGGGCCGCGGCTACACCTTC
cdr3_aa: CASSLGDRGRGYTF

j_call: TRBJ2-1
v_call: TRBV9
d_call: TRBD2
clone_size: -
cdr3_nt: TGTGCCAGCAGCACTAGACTAGCGGCCTACAATGAGCAGTTCTTC
cdr3_aa: CASSTRLAAYNEQFF

j_call: TRBJ1-4
v_call: TRBV9
d_call: TRBD1
clone_size: once
cdr3_nt: TGTGCCAGCAGCACCCGGGACAGGGGTAATGAAAAACTGTTTTTT
cdr3_aa: CASSTRDRGNEKLFF

j_call: TRBJ1-1
v_call: TRBV27
d_call: TRBD1
clone_size: -
cdr3_nt: TGTGCCAGCAGTGAAGGGGACAGATTCAACACTGAAGCTTTCTTT
cdr3_aa: CASSEGDRFNTEAFF

j_call: TRBJ1-4
v_call: TRBV5-1
d_call: -
clone_size: -
cdr3_nt: TGCGCCAGCAGCTCCAGCGGGGCGACAGCTAATGAAAAACTGTTTTTT
cdr3_aa: CASSSSGATANEKLFF

j_call: TRBJ2-1
v_call: TRBV6-5
d_call: -
clone_size: -
cdr3_nt: TGTGCCAGCGGGAGAATAGGAAACTCCTACAATGAGCAGTTCTTC
cdr3_aa: CASGRIGNSYNEQFF

j_call: TRBJ2-5
v_call: TRBV28
d_call: TRBD2
clone_size: -
cdr3_nt: TGTGCCAGTTCCGGGACTAGCGGGTACCAAGAGACCCAGTACTTC
cdr3_aa: CASSGTSGYQETQYF

j_call: TRBJ1-2
v_call: TRBV28
d_call: -
clone_size: -
cdr3_nt: TGTGCCAGCAGTTTTATCGGGGTTTATGGCTACACCTTC
cdr3_aa: CASSFIGVYGYTF

j_call: TRBJ1-2
v_call: TRBV27
d_call: -
clone_size: -
cdr3_nt: TGTGCCAGCAGTTCACAGCCGAACTATGGCTACACCTTC
cdr3_aa: CASSSQPNYGYTF